These 19 T cell receptor beta chains originate from one sample sequenced in a study of cytomegalovirus exposure and HLA in healthy donors. The protocol was immunoSEQ multiplex PCR, while the TCRdb copy is restricted to in-frame clones and leaves out a portion. This table holds fewer than 200,000 clones, 75% to 90% found once. The sample taken for sequencing was PBMCs. The source is a man aged 18-30 years in good health and CMV-seropositive.

The chain employs TRBV11-3 and TRBJ2-1; 9 bases are a match to TRBD2. This CDR3 has 15 residues. The V segment lost 2 bases and the J segment 4 bases; nucleotides outside the gene matches: 3. The germline V gene has CDR1 SGHNT and CDR2 YENEEA. The CDR3 sequence is CASSLLTSGYNEQFF. In DNA, the CDR3 is TGTGCCAGCAGCTTACTGACTAGCGGTTACAATGAGCAGTTCTTC.

The J gene is TRBJ2-7, the V gene TRBV4-1; tentative D call: TRBD2 (6 bases). V was pared by 1 base and J by 6 bases, with 22 bases between. CDR3 size: 17 residues. Per germline, CDR1 MGHRA and CDR2 YSYEKL. The CDR3 spells CASSQVISQDYLGEQYF. In DNA form, the CDR3 reads TGCGCCAGCAGCCAAGTCATTTCGCAGGACTATTTGGGCGAGCAGTACTTC.

The chain joins TRBV5-8 to TRBJ1-5, with TRBD1 identical over 10 bases. This CDR3 has 14 amino acids. Trimming removed 4 bases from V and 6 bases from J; junction bases left unmatched: 4. Germline lookup yields CDR1 SGHTS and CDR2 YDEGEE. The CDR3: CASSDRTGGQPQHF. The DNA of the CDR3 is TGTGCCAGCAGCGATCGGACAGGGGGTCAGCCCCAGCATTTT.

The chain couples TRBV28 to TRBJ1-1, with 8 nucleotides matching TRBD1. In germline, CDR1 is MDHEN, CDR2 SYDVKM. J lost 5 bases, V lost 5 bases, and 7 bases had no gene match. The CDR3 consists of 14 residues. The CDR3 DNA reads as TGTGCCAGCAGTGTAACAGGGGGACAGACTGAAGCTTTCTTT. It yields the protein CASSVTGGQTEAFF.

This rearrangement joins TRBV5-1 to TRBJ1-3; D ambiguous. V was clipped by 2 bases and J by 0 bases, with 12 bases between them. The germline gives CDR1 SGHRS, CDR2 YFSETQ. The CDR3 contains 16 residues. The CDR3 DNA is TGCGCCAGCAGCTTAGCACTCCTTGGCTCTGGAAACACCATATATTTT. This codes for CASSLALLGSGNTIYF.

V gene TRBV29-1 combines with J gene TRBJ1-1; D unclear. CDR3 length: 13 amino acids. The V gene's germline CDR1 is SQVTM and CDR2 ANQGSEA. Trimming cost V 8 bases and J 1 base, with 14 bases left between them. CDR3 region: CSTKTSRNTEAFF. The CDR3 DNA follows: TGCAGCACCAAGACAAGTCGGAACACTGAAGCTTTCTTT.

The chain carries TRBV6-5 and TRBJ1-2; D gene uncertain. Trimming stripped 4 bases from V and 4 bases from J, with 16 bases between. The CDR3 loop spans 15 amino acids. CDR1 is MNHEY and CDR2 is SVGAGI in the germline V gene. This chain's CDR3 is CASSSPASPSYGYTF. The CDR3 coding sequence is TGTGCCAGCAGTTCGCCCGCTTCCCCGAGCTATGGCTACACCTTC.

This clone has only one observation. The CDR3: CASSSAGQNLNTEAFF. Written as DNA, the CDR3 is TGTGCCAGCAGTTCCGCGGGACAGAATTTGAACACTGAAGCTTTCTTT. The chain carries TRBV6-6 and TRBJ1-1, with 7 positions matching TRBD1. The CDR3 length is 16 residues. With 4 bases clipped from V and 0 bases from J, the junction kept 8 bases outside the gene matches. Looked up from germline, CDR1 is MNHNY and CDR2 is SVGAGI (reference sequence).

This chain joins TRBV27 and TRBJ1-3, with D possibly matching TRBD1 (5 bases). The V and J ends lost 5 bases and 0 bases respectively, with 11 bases between them. Germline CDR1 is MNHEY and CDR2 is SMNVEV (reference sequence). The CDR3 covers 15 residues. The CDR3 nucleotides are TGTGCCAGCAGTCTACGACAGAGCTCTGGAAACACCATATATTTT. Translating it yields CASSLRQSSGNTIYF.

The chain uses TRBV19 and TRBJ2-1; a weak D match, TRBD2 (6 bases). V lost 4 bases, J lost 9 bases, and 22 bases lay in between. The CDR3 covers 16 residues. Germline lookup yields CDR1 LNHDA and CDR2 SQIVND (reference sequence). Here the CDR3 reads CASSRAETSISGEQFF. In DNA form, the CDR3 reads TGTGCCAGTAGTAGGGCCGAGACTAGTATTAGTGGTGAGCAGTTCTTC.

The V gene is TRBV10-3, the J gene TRBJ2-2; D is uncertain. Germline CDR1 ENHRY, CDR2 SYGVKD. V lost 7 bases to trimming and J lost 2 bases, with 11 bases between them. The CDR3 is 14 residues long. CDR3 loop: CAITDGDNTGELFF. The CDR3 DNA reads TGTGCCATCACTGACGGAGACAACACCGGGGAGCTGTTTTTT.

The chain recombines TRBV5-1 with TRBJ2-1; D might be TRBD1 (6 bases). The CDR3 spans 14 residues. CDR1 and CDR2 (germline): SGHRS, YFSETQ. V lost 0 bases and J 8 bases, leaving 12 bases between the germline ends. Written as DNA, the CDR3 is TGCGCCAGCAGCTTGGGACAGGCCCGCGATGAGCAGTTCTTC. It yields the protein CASSLGQARDEQFF.

The J gene is TRBJ1-1, the V gene TRBV28; D is unclear. V was shortened by 6 bases and J by 4 bases, with 18 bases between the two germline ends. CDR3 length: 15 amino acids. The V gene's germline CDR1 is MDHEN and CDR2 SYDVKM. CDR3 residues: CASSSLPGSGTEAFF. The CDR3 DNA sequence: TGTGCCAGCAGCTCCCTTCCGGGGTCCGGCACTGAAGCTTTCTTT.

J is TRBJ1-2 and V is TRBV29-1; maybe TRBD1 (5 bases). CDR1 and CDR2 (germline): SQVTM, ANQGSEA. The CDR3 is made up of 11 amino acids. Trimming took off 5 bases at V and 6 bases at J, with 10 bases between the two ends. CDR3 DNA: TGCAGCGTTACATTCAGGGATGGCTACACCTTC. Translation: CSVTFRDGYTF.

The genes are TRBV15 and TRBJ1-5, with 8 bases aligning to TRBD1. This CDR3 is 16 amino acids long. Trimming removed 5 bases from V and 3 bases from J; junction bases left unmatched: 9. CDR1 and CDR2 (germline): LNHNV, YYDKDF (reference sequence). The CDR3 sequence: CATSLTGGKDNQPQHF. As DNA, the CDR3 is TGTGCCACCAGCCTAACAGGGGGTAAGGACAATCAGCCCCAGCATTTT.

This clone was picked up one time. The rearrangement uses TRBV19 and TRBJ2-1; 9 bases agree with TRBD1. Germline values: CDR1 LNHDA, CDR2 SQIVND (reference sequence). Losses at the gene ends were 3 bases for V and 5 bases for J; bases not matched to a gene: 5. This CDR3 has 15 amino acids. CDR3 bases: TGTGCCAGTAGTATTGGGACAGGGAATCACAATGAGCAGTTCTTC. It translates to CASSIGTGNHNEQFF.

The gene calls are TRBV30 and TRBJ1-2, with D perhaps TRBD1 (6 bases). Trimming removed 0 bases from V and 5 bases from J, with 22 bases in between. Germline V lookup: CDR1 GTSNPN, CDR2 SVGIG (reference sequence). This CDR3 contains 17 residues. The CDR3 spells CAWSVTGGAAGEYGYTF. As DNA, the CDR3 is TGTGCCTGGAGTGTAACCGGGGGGGCCGCGGGAGAATATGGCTACACCTTC. The full variable domain, in which reference TRBV30 and TRBJ1-2 provide the parts outside the CDR3, is SQTIHQWPATLVQPVGSPLSLECTVEGTSNPNLYWYRQAAGRGLQLLFYSVGIGQISSEVPQNLSASRPQDRQFILSSKKLLLSDSGFYLCAWSVTGGAAGEYGYTFGSGTRLTVV.

V gene TRBV11-2 combines with J gene TRBJ2-5, with D perhaps TRBD1 (6 bases). The CDR3 is made up of 16 amino acids. The germline gives CDR1 SGHAT, CDR2 FQNNGV. Trimming took 4 bases from V and 8 from J, leaving 23 bases between them. For the CDR3, the DNA is TGTGCCAGCAGCTCAGACTCAGGGGTCGGGTGGGGTACCCAGTACTTC. It codes for CASSSDSGVGWGTQYF.

The rearrangement links TRBV19 to TRBJ1-3; D is ambiguous. Trimming cost V 4 bases and J 4 bases, with 17 bases left between them. The CDR3 loop spans 16 amino acids. Germline V CDR1 and CDR2: LNHDA, SQIVND (reference sequence). The CDR3 coding sequence is TGTGCCAGTAGTACCCTCGACACGGCGTACGGAAACACCATATATTTT. It codes for CASSTLDTAYGNTIYF.